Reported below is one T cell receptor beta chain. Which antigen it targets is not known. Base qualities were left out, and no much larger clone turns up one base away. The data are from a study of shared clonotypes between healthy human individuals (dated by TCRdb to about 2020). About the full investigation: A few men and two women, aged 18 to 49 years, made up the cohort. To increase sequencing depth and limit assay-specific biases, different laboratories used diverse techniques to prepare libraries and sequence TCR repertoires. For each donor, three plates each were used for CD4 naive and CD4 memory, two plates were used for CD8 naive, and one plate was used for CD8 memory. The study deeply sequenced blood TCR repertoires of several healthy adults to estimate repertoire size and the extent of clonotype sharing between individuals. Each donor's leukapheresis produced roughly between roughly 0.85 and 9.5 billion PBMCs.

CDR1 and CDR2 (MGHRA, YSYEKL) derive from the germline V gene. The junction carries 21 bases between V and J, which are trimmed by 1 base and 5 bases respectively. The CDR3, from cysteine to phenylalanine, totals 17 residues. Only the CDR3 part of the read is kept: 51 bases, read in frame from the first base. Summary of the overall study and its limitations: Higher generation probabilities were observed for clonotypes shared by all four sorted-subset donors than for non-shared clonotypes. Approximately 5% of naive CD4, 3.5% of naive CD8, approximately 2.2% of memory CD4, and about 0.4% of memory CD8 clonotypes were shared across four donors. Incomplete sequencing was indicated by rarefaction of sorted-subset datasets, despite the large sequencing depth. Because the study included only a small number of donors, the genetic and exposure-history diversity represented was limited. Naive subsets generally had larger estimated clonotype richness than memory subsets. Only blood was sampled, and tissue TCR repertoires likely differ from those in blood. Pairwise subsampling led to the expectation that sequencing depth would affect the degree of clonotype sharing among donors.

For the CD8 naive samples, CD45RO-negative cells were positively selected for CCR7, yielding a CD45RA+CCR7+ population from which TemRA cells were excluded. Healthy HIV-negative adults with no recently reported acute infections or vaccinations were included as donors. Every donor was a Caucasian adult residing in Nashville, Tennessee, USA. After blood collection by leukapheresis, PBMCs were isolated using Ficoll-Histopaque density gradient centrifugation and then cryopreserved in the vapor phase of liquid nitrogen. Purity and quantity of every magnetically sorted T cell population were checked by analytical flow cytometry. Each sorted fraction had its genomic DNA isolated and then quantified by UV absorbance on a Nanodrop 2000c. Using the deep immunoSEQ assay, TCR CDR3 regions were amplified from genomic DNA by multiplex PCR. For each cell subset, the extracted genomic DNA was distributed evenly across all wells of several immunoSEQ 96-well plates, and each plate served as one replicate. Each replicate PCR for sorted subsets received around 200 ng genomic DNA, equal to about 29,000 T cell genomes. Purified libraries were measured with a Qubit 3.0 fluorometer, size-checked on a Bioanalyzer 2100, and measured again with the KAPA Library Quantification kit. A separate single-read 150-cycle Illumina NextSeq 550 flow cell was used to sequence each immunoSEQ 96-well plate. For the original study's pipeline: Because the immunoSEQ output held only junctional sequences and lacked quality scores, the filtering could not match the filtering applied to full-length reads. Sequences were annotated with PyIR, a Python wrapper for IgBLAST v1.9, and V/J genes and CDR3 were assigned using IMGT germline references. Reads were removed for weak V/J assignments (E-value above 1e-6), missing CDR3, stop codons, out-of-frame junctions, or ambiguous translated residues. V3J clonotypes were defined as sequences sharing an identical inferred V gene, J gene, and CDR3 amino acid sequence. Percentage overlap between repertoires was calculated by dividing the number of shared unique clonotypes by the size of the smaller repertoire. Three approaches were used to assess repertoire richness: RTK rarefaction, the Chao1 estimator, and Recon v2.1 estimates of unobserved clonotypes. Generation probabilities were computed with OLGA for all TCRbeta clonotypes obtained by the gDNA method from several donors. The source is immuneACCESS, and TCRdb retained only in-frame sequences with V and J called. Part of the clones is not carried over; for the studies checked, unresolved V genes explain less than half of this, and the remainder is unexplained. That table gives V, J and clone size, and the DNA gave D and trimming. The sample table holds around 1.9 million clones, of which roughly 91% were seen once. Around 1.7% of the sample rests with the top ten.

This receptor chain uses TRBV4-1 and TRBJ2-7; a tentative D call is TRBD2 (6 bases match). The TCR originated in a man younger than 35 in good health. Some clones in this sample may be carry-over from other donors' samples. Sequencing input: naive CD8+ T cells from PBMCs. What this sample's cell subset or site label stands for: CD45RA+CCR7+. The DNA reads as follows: TGCGCCAGCAGCCAAGTGGAGCAGCGGGTTGTGAGACACGAGCAGTACTTC. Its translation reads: CASSQVEQRVVRHEQYF.